One sample yielded the 28 T cell receptor beta chains listed below, sequenced in a study of identical twins. Via MiXCR, TCRdb re-called the 5' RACE reads, giving one row per CDR3 protein. The sample carries approximately 210,000 distinct CDR3 sequences, more than 15% recorded once. The sample also formed part of further work on T cells expressing NK-cell markers.

Input material: CD8+ T cells sorted from blood. Receptors originate from a woman in her late teens or twenties in good health.

This clonotype was observed a few times. The chain links TRBV4-1 to TRBJ1-5, with 8 bases identical to TRBD1. J was trimmed by 6 bases and V by 1 base; bases with no gene match: 5. The CDR3 runs to 15 residues. Per germline, CDR1 MGHRA and CDR2 YSYEKL. The CDR3 coding sequence is TGCGCCAGCAGCCAAGGGACAGGGATCGGTCAGCCCCAGCATTTT. It specifies CASSQGTGIGQPQHF.

This clonotype was observed a handful of times. The chain employs TRBV6-2 or TRBV6-3 and TRBJ2-6, with 8 bases aligning to TRBD2. Germline V lookup: CDR1 MNHEY, CDR2 SVGEGT. With V trimmed by 4 bases and J by 1 base, 9 bases remained unmatched. CDR3 length equals 18 residues. CDR3 coding DNA: TGTGCCAGCAGTTCCCCCGGGCAGCGGGAGTCTGGGGCCAACGTCCTGACTTTC. Its translation: CASSSPGQRESGANVLTF.

There are a few counts of this clonotype. V is TRBV12-3 or TRBV12-4 and J is TRBJ1-1; D is uncertain. V was cut by 0 bases and J by 6 bases, with 2 bases left in between. CDR3 length equals 11 residues. CDR3 residues: CASSLAAEAFF. CDR3 nucleotide sequence: TGTGCCAGCAGTTTAGCCGCTGAAGCTTTCTTT.

This clonotype was counted only a few times. This sequence joins TRBV9 and TRBJ2-1; the D gene is possibly TRBD2 (7 bases). V was clipped by 3 bases and J by 1 base, with 17 bases between them. CDR3 size: 17 residues. Germline V gene lookup returns CDR1 SGDLS and CDR2 YYNGEE. CDR3 nucleotides: TGTGCCAGCAGCGGCCCCGGGGGGCTAGTGTCCTACAATGAGCAGTTCTTC. Protein sequence: CASSGPGGLVSYNEQFF.

The rearrangement links TRBV11-3 to TRBJ2-7; D gene unclear. The V and J ends lost 1 base and 6 bases respectively, with 7 bases between them. Germline-derived CDR1 and CDR2 are SGHNT and YENEEA. This CDR3 is 12 amino acids long. CDR3: CASSLGGPEQYF. CDR3 coding DNA: TGTGCCAGCAGCTTAGGAGGTCCCGAGCAGTACTTC.

This clonotype was counted a single time. The chain is built from TRBV6-5 and TRBJ2-1; no clear D gene. The CDR3 runs 11 residues. V gave up 6 bases and J gave up 10 bases, with 10 bases separating them. Germline V gene lookup returns CDR1 MNHEY and CDR2 SVGAGI. CDR3 nucleotides: TGTGCCAGCAGGACCGTTGGAGAGCAGTTCTTC. Amino acid sequence: CASRTVGEQFF.

This clonotype was detected ten times or more. The chain links TRBV4-3 to TRBJ2-1, with unresolved D. The CDR3 length is 15 residues. V lost 1 base and J 2 bases, leaving 9 bases between the germline ends. Germline V gene data show CDR1 as LGHNA and CDR2 as YSLEER. As DNA, the CDR3 is TGCGCCAGCAGCCAAGCGCAAAACGCCTACAATGAGCAGTTCTTC. This encodes CASSQAQNAYNEQFF.

This chain connects TRBV2 to TRBJ2-1, with 8 bases aligning to TRBD2. Germline CDR1 reads SNHLY; CDR2 reads FYNNEI. The CDR3 has 17 residues. The V gene end was trimmed by 4 bases and the J gene end by 7 bases; junction bases not matched to a gene: 15. CDR3: CASSVPGGGGPTNEQFF. For the CDR3, the DNA is TGTGCCAGCAGTGTTCCTGGGGGCGGGGGGCCGACAAATGAGCAGTTCTTC.

This chain links TRBV2 with TRBJ2-7, with 10 bases that match TRBD2. V gave up 7 bases and J gave up 4 bases; unmatched junction bases: 7. The CDR3 runs to 14 residues. Germline V gene data show CDR1 as SNHLY and CDR2 as FYNNEI. The CDR3 spells CASTPSGGAYEQYF. CDR3 in DNA: TGTGCCAGCACCCCTAGCGGGGGAGCATACGAGCAGTACTTC.

This clonotype was picked up a small number of times. V and J are TRBV6-6 and TRBJ2-7; D ambiguous. Trimming took off 5 bases at V and 3 bases at J, with 8 bases between the two ends. Per germline, CDR1 MNHNY and CDR2 SVGAGI (reference sequence). This CDR3 is built from 12 residues. This CDR3 is CASSNLFYEQYF. The CDR3 DNA reads as TGTGCCAGCAGTAACCTTTTCTACGAGCAGTACTTC.

This clonotype was picked up many times. V usage is TRBV29-1 and J usage is TRBJ2-1; the D is unclear. V lost 4 bases to trimming and J lost 3 bases, with 13 bases between them. CDR3 size: 14 residues. The germline CDR1 and CDR2 sequences are SQVTM and ANQGSEA. As DNA, the CDR3 is TGCAGCGTTGTCTGGCGAGACGACTACAATGAGCAGTTCTTC. Translated, it gives CSVVWRDDYNEQFF.

A few counts support this clonotype. The rearrangement links TRBV20-1 to TRBJ2-7; tentative D call: TRBD2 (6 bases). CDR3 length equals 14 residues. Trimming left V 5 bases short and J 1 base short, with 15 bases between. Per the germline V gene, CDR1 is DFQATT and CDR2 is SNEGSKA (reference sequence). The CDR3 DNA reads as TGCAGTGCTGGAGGGAGAACGGCGTCCTACGAGCAGTACTTC. Protein: CSAGGRTASYEQYF.

This clonotype was observed a few times. The chain carries TRBV20-1 and TRBJ2-1; D possibly corresponds to TRBD1 (6 bases). The CDR3 sequence is 15 residues long. V was pared by 4 bases and J by 3 bases, with 16 bases between. Germline-derived CDR1 and CDR2 are DFQATT and SNEGSKA (reference sequence). The CDR3 is CSATRHNRDYNEQFF. CDR3 coding DNA: TGCAGTGCTACGCGACATAACAGGGACTACAATGAGCAGTTCTTC.

This clonotype was recorded a few times. V and J are TRBV29-1 and TRBJ2-7; tentatively, D is TRBD2 (6 bases). V was cut by 7 bases and J by 2 bases, with 18 bases left in between. CDR1 is SQVTM and CDR2 is ANQGSEA in the germline V gene. This CDR3 region has 14 residues. The CDR3: CSGITGEGPYEQYF. In DNA, the CDR3 is TGCAGCGGTATCACGGGAGAAGGGCCCTACGAGCAGTACTTC.

V gene TRBV28 combines with J gene TRBJ2-1; D perhaps matches TRBD2 (6 bases). V was shortened by 7 bases and J by 6 bases, with 25 bases between the two germline ends. Germline lookup yields CDR1 MDHEN and CDR2 SYDVKM. CDR3 length: 17 residues. The DNA for the CDR3 is TGTGCCAGCACTCCCGAACCGGGACTTTCACCACCCAATGAGCAGTTCTTC. Its protein product is CASTPEPGLSPPNEQFF.

This clonotype has only a few counts. The chain recombines TRBV4-1 with TRBJ2-1; 9 bases map to TRBD2. The V and J ends lost 5 bases and 5 bases, in that order; junction bases with no gene match: 7. The CDR3 is made up of 15 amino acids. CDR1 and CDR2 from the germline V gene are MGHRA and YSYEKL. CDR3 region: CASSGRGRGDNEQFF. The CDR3 DNA follows: TGCGCCAGCAGCGGGCGCGGGAGGGGGGACAATGAGCAGTTCTTC.

This clonotype was counted between two and nine times. The chain combines TRBV10-2 with TRBJ2-2; no definite D call. The germline V gene encodes CDR1 WSHSY and CDR2 SAAADI. The CDR3 loop spans 10 amino acids. V gave up 10 bases and J gave up 9 bases, with 9 bases separating them. For the CDR3, the DNA is TGCGCCACCTCAGGTCGGGAGCTGTTTTTT. Encoded protein: CATSGRELFF.

This clonotype was counted between two and nine times. The CDR3 is CASSQEGGGGGYEQYF. In DNA, the CDR3 is TGTGCCAGCAGCCAAGAGGGCGGGGGGGGCGGTTACGAGCAGTACTTC. The rearrangement links TRBV4-2 to TRBJ2-7; 9 positions match TRBD2. V lost 0 bases, J lost 4 bases, and 7 bases stayed unmatched. CDR1 and CDR2 (germline): LGHNA, YNFKEQ. This CDR3 is built from 16 residues.

The J gene is TRBJ2-7, the V gene TRBV9; possibly TRBD1 for D (6 bases). The CDR3 consists of 14 residues. With 0 bases removed from V and 3 bases from J, the gap between germline ends came to 10 bases. CDR1 SGDLS and CDR2 YYNGEE come from the germline V gene. CDR3 nucleotides: TGTGCCAGCAGCGTAGAGGGCAGGGGCTACGAGCAGTACTTC. This gives the protein CASSVEGRGYEQYF.

V is TRBV7-9 and J is TRBJ2-7, with a tentative D call TRBD2 (5 bases). With 3 bases removed from V and 4 bases from J, the gap between germline ends came to 10 bases. The germline CDR1 and CDR2 sequences are SEHNR and FQNEAQ (reference sequence). This CDR3 comprises 13 residues. The CDR3 sequence: CASSFGESYEQYF. The CDR3 bases are TGTGCCAGCAGCTTCGGGGAATCTTACGAGCAGTACTTC.

The chain employs TRBV20-1 and TRBJ2-5, with D perhaps TRBD2 (5 bases). The CDR3 spans 17 residues. CDR1 and CDR2 from the germline V gene are DFQATT and SNEGSKA (reference sequence). V gave up 3 bases and J gave up 3 bases, with 23 bases separating them. The CDR3 protein is CSASVTGRGVAEETQYF. CDR3 DNA sequence: TGCAGTGCTAGTGTTACGGGTCGGGGTGTGGCCGAAGAGACCCAGTACTTC.

This clonotype was recorded a few times. The chain recombines TRBV6-2 or TRBV6-3 with TRBJ2-3; D is unresolved. Germline V gene sequence: CDR1 MNHEY, CDR2 SVGEGT. Trimming left V 4 bases short and J 5 bases short, with 10 bases between. CDR3 length equals 13 residues. DNA of the CDR3: TGTGCCAGCAGTTCTTCATTTATAGATACGCAGTATTTT. Translation: CASSSSFIDTQYF.

This chain links TRBV12-3 or TRBV12-4 with TRBJ2-7; D is unclear. The CDR3 has 15 residues. V gave up 3 bases and J gave up 2 bases, with 14 bases separating them. CDR3 in amino acids: CASSFSLGDTYEQYF. The CDR3 nucleotides read TGTGCCAGCAGTTTCTCTCTAGGTGATACCTACGAGCAGTACTTC.

This clonotype qualifies as medium-sized. The V gene is TRBV7-6, the J gene TRBJ1-5; 8 nucleotides match TRBD1. CDR3 length equals 14 residues. The V and J ends lost 4 bases and 7 bases, in that order; junction bases with no gene match: 6. In germline, CDR1 is SGHVS, CDR2 FNYEAQ. The CDR3 DNA is TGTGCCAGCAGCTGGACAGGGATGGAACAGCCCCAGCATTTT. It codes for CASSWTGMEQPQHF.

This clonotype turned up a few times. The chain is built from TRBV15 and TRBJ2-1, with 16 positions matching TRBD2. The CDR3 runs to 17 residues. V gave up 3 bases and J gave up 6 bases; unmatched junction bases: 5. Germline values: CDR1 LNHNV, CDR2 YYDKDF (reference sequence). CDR3: CATSRAGTSGRGNEQFF. The CDR3 bases are TGTGCCACCAGCAGGGCCGGGACTAGCGGGAGGGGCAATGAGCAGTTCTTC.

V and J are TRBV6-1 and TRBJ2-5, with TRBD1 matching 7 bases. The CDR3 covers 15 residues. The V segment lost 5 bases and the J segment 5 bases; nucleotides outside the gene matches: 11. CDR1 is MNHNS, CDR2 SASEGT, per germline. The CDR3 DNA follows: TGTGCCAGCAGTCCCACCGGGACAGCACAGGAGACCCAGTACTTC. Protein sequence: CASSPTGTAQETQYF.

A few counts support this clonotype. The chain couples TRBV15 to TRBJ2-7; 11 bases are a match to TRBD2. The CDR3 contains 15 residues. Germline V lookup: CDR1 LNHNV, CDR2 YYDKDF (reference sequence). V shed 3 bases and J 2 bases; nucleotides not matched to a gene: 3. The CDR3 nucleotides read TGTGCCACCAGCAGCCGACTAGCGGGAACCTACGAGCAGTACTTC. Amino acids: CATSSRLAGTYEQYF.

In DNA form, the CDR3 reads TGTGCCAGCAGCCAAATAGCCGGCCTGTACTTC. Protein product: CASSQIAGLYF. The chain has TRBV11-2 and TRBJ2-7; D is undetermined. Trimming pared 5 bases from V and 12 bases from J, leaving 14 bases between. This CDR3 has 11 residues. Germline assignment: CDR1 SGHAT and CDR2 FQNNGV.